This entry is about one T cell receptor beta chain. The entry originates in a study of PD-1 blockade in mismatch repair-deficient tumors. With 6 bases removed from V and 5 bases from J, the gap between germline ends came to 16 bases. From germline, CDR1 is MDHEN and CDR2 SYDVKM. This CDR3 comprises 14 residues. Profiled with immunoSEQ multiplex PCR; TCRdb holds only in-frame clones, not every one. The repertoire consists of tens of thousands of clones, with 65% to 85% occurring once and the leading ten covering about 3%. This sample comprised PBMCs, obtained before pembrolizumab treatment. The chain couples TRBV28 to TRBJ1-1, with D tentatively TRBD1 (6 bases). The source of this sequence is an adult with mismatch repair-deficient cancer. CDR3 sequence (DNA): TGTGCCAGCAGATCGGGGGGCGCGGGGACTGAAGCTTTCTTT. It codes for CASRSGGAGTEAFF.